This record concerns one T cell receptor beta chain sequence. This clone appeared a single time. What this receptor recognizes is not known. No clone much larger than this one lies a single base away; base qualities are absent. The sample's time point label is to be understood as: baseline before first vaccination. Samples from vaccinated people were obtained from the UK trials COV001 and COV002, which included a single-blind randomized controlled phase 2/3 trial of AZD1222 (ChAdOx1 nCoV-19) in healthy adults. For TCRbeta chain sequencing, PBMC samples were collected from trial participants at day 0 and at day 28 after the second dose. The data belong to a study of T cell responses to AZD1222 COVID-19 vaccine (dated by TCRdb to the early 2020s). Study-level background: Because spike-specific TCR depth and breadth did not differ between the two schedules, AZD1222 recipients who got a second dose at roughly 4 weeks were pooled with those who got a second dose at roughly 12 weeks. TCR sequencing was performed for 230 to 250 trial participants, of whom roughly 200 were given two doses of AZD1222 and some 26 were given two doses of MenACWY control vaccine. Trial participants were enrolled into age subgroups of 18-55, 56-69 and 70-plus years, which contained approximately 150, 28 and 58 TCR-sequenced participants, respectively.

Summary of the overall study and its limitations: In the small 56-69-year group, the increase in depth fell short of significance, most likely because of low power. Because no day 14 peak-response samples were available, repertoires were characterized only after the peak T cell response. Most participants were white British and females outnumbered males, and the authors suggested that clonal diversity may have been underestimated. Conclusions about previously exposed vaccinees were limited because only a handful of AZD1222 recipients were SARS-CoV-2 seropositive at baseline. Vaccine-associated CD4 TCRs spanned the whole spike protein, with dominant responses in regions 160-218 and 743-854. Epitopes outside the regions mutated in the B.1.351 and B.1.1.7 variants were reportedly recognized by nearly half of the unique spike-specific TCRs. After two AZD1222 doses, both the breadth and the depth of spike-specific TCRs were significantly higher than at day 0 and than in MenACWY recipients.

The CDR3 regions of human TCRbeta chains were analyzed by immunosequencing. The study's own analysis went as follows. TCRs in the repertoires were compared against a reference library of SARS-CoV-2-specific TCRs that had been generated with the MIRA antigen-specificity platform. Breadth was defined as the fraction of unique TCRs that were SARS-CoV-2-associated, and depth was defined as the fraction of total T cells that were SARS-CoV-2-associated. Using the MIRA data, every spike-specific TCR was mapped to the spike region that the TCR reacted to and assigned to either a CD4 or a CD8 class. Log10-transformed breadth and depth values were compared by one-way ANOVA with Sidak's multiple comparisons tests. TCRdb took this table from immuneACCESS and kept in-frame rearrangements with V and J called. Such tables lack part of the clones; where checked against another copy, unresolved V genes explain under half of the gap, and the rest is unexplained. The DNA was the basis for D and trimming; V, J and clone size are from that table. The sample profile shows fewer than 130,000 clones; approximately 90% of them were found once. Of the sample, 3.2% falls within the top ten clones.

From cysteine to phenylalanine, the CDR3 is 15 amino acids long. Here the CDR3 DNA is all that survives: 45 bases in frame from base 1. CDR1 and CDR2, per the germline V gene, are MNHEY and SVGAGI. The junction shows trimming of 2 bases on V and 0 bases on J, plus 10 bases between the germline ends. The TCR was taken from an adult in good health. Recombination connected TRBV6-5 to TRBJ1-1; the D gene lacks a confident call. Sequenced material: peripheral blood, taken on day 0 of AZD1222 vaccination. In nucleotides, the sequence is TGTGCCAGCAGTTACACTAGACCGATGAACACTGAAGCTTTCTTT. Translated, it reads CASSYTRPMNTEAFF.